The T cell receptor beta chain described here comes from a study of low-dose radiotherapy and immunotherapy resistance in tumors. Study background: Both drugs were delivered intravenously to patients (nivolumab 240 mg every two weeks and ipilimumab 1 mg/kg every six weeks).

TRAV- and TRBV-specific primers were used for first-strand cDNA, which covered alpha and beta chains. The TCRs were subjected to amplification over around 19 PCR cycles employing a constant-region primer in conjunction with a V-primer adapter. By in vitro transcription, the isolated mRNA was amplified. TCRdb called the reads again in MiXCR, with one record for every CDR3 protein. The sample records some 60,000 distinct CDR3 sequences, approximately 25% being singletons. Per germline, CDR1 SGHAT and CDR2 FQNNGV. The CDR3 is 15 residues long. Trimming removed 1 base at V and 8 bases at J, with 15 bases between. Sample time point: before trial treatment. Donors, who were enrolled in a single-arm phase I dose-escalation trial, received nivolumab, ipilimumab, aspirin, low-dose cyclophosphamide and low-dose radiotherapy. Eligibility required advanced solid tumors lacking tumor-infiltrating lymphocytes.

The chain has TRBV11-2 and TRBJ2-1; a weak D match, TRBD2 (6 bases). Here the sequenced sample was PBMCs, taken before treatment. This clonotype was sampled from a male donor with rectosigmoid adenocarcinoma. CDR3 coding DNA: TGTGCCAGCAGCTTAGTCCGGGAGTCGTTGGATGAGCAGTTCTTC. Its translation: CASSLVRESLDEQFF.